These T cell receptor beta chains were read from a single sample in a study of sequential checkpoint blockade in melanoma. Assay used: immunoSEQ multiplex PCR; TCRdb lists only in-frame clones, some missing. Among 15,000 to 20,000 clones listed, roughly 53% were seen once. Source: CD8+ T cells sorted from blood (inferred from file names), taken from a patient given nivolumab and ipilimumab in sequence. These receptors all come from a human donor with melanoma. The CDR3 runs from the conserved cysteine through the conserved F or W. Each record gives: J gene, clone size, D gene, V gene, CDR3 DNA, CDR3 protein. D genes are given only for firm matches. Clone sizes are given selectively: once, few, many, or a class where the clone is expanded.

j_call: TRBJ1-1
clone_size: .
d_call: .
v_call: TRBV7-2
cdr3_nt: TGTGCCAGCAGCTTAACCTATGTCTTGAACACTGAAGCTTTCTTT
cdr3_aa: CASSLTYVLNTEAFF

j_call: TRBJ1-1
clone_size: .
d_call: TRBD1
v_call: TRBV7-8
cdr3_nt: TGTGCCAGCAGCCCGTCGACAGGGGTCCTCATGAACACTGAAGCTTTCTTT
cdr3_aa: CASSPSTGVLMNTEAFF

j_call: TRBJ1-1
clone_size: few
d_call: TRBD1
v_call: TRBV2
cdr3_nt: TGTGCCAGCAGTTCTGACAGGGACAACACTGAAGCTTTCTTT
cdr3_aa: CASSSDRDNTEAFF

j_call: TRBJ1-2
clone_size: .
d_call: .
v_call: TRBV9
cdr3_nt: TGTGCCAGCAGCGTAGGAACGGGAGGCTACACCTTC
cdr3_aa: CASSVGTGGYTF

j_call: TRBJ2-7
clone_size: .
d_call: .
v_call: TRBV2
cdr3_nt: TGTGCCAGCACCTACGGACAGCTTTTCTACGAGCAGTACTTC
cdr3_aa: CASTYGQLFYEQYF

j_call: TRBJ2-1
clone_size: once
d_call: TRBD2
v_call: TRBV2
cdr3_nt: TGTGCCAGCGCGGGGGGGCCAGGCAATGAGCAGTTCTTC
cdr3_aa: CASAGGPGNEQFF

j_call: TRBJ2-7
clone_size: medium-sized
d_call: .
v_call: TRBV5-1
cdr3_nt: TGCGCCAGCAGCCCGAACACCCCAGGGGCTCTCCCCTACGAGCAGTACTTC
cdr3_aa: CASSPNTPGALPYEQYF

j_call: TRBJ2-2
clone_size: .
d_call: .
v_call: TRBV27
cdr3_nt: TGTGCCAGCAGTTTAGGGCTTTACACCGGGGAGCTGTTTTTT
cdr3_aa: CASSLGLYTGELFF

j_call: TRBJ2-3
clone_size: .
d_call: .
v_call: TRBV7-9
cdr3_nt: TGTGCCAGCAGCCCTCTTCGGGATTCTAGCACAGATACGCAGTATTTT
cdr3_aa: CASSPLRDSSTDTQYF

j_call: TRBJ1-6
clone_size: .
d_call: TRBD1
v_call: TRBV7-8
cdr3_nt: TGTGCCAGCAGCTTAGCTCATCAGGGGGCCTGGAATTCACCCCTCCACTTT
cdr3_aa: CASSLAHQGAWNSPLHF

j_call: TRBJ1-2
clone_size: .
d_call: .
v_call: TRBV9
cdr3_nt: TGTGCCAGCAGCGTAGACGGACAATCCTATGGCTACACCTTC
cdr3_aa: CASSVDGQSYGYTF

j_call: TRBJ1-5
clone_size: .
d_call: .
v_call: TRBV28
cdr3_nt: TGTGCCAGCAGTTTGTTACGGGGCGGGGAGCCCCAGCATTTT
cdr3_aa: CASSLLRGGEPQHF

j_call: TRBJ1-1
clone_size: .
d_call: .
v_call: TRBV5-1
cdr3_nt: TGCGCCACTGCTGAATGGAGCATGATGAACACTGAAGCTTTCTTT
cdr3_aa: CATAEWSMMNTEAFF

j_call: TRBJ2-1
clone_size: few
d_call: .
v_call: TRBV7-9
cdr3_nt: TGTGCCAGCAGCTTAGTCCAGGCAGTATACAATGAGCAGTTCTTC
cdr3_aa: CASSLVQAVYNEQFF

j_call: TRBJ1-3
clone_size: few
d_call: .
v_call: TRBV9
cdr3_nt: TGTGCCAGCAGCGAGGGGGACCAATACTCTGGAAACACCATATATTTT
cdr3_aa: CASSEGDQYSGNTIYF

j_call: TRBJ1-2
clone_size: .
d_call: .
v_call: TRBV6-5
cdr3_nt: TGTGCCAGCAGCCCCGGACTACTCTATGGCTACACCTTC
cdr3_aa: CASSPGLLYGYTF

j_call: TRBJ2-2
clone_size: .
d_call: .
v_call: TRBV5-1
cdr3_nt: TGCGCCAGCAGCTTGGCCTGGGCGGGGCGCGCGAACACCGGGGAGCTGTTTTTT
cdr3_aa: CASSLAWAGRANTGELFF

j_call: TRBJ1-1
clone_size: once
d_call: .
v_call: TRBV11-1
cdr3_nt: TGTGCCAGCAGCTTAGCATCCGGGGGGAACACTGAAGCTTTCTTT
cdr3_aa: CASSLASGGNTEAFF